Sequencing of this TCR beta chain was carried out in a study of blood T cell repertoires in COVID-19. Study details: Donors in the United States, Italy and Spain gave samples during acute or convalescent COVID-19. Nucleic acid was either cDNA or gDNA, and it came from T cells, B-cell-depleted T cells, or PBMCs.

How the authors handled the data: Nucleated cell counts were estimated from reference gene primer amplification. Method: immunoSEQ multiplex PCR; TCRdb's copy keeps in-frame clones and lacks some. That table furnishes V, J and clone size, whereas the DNA furnished D and trimming. The sample gives about 20,000 clones, around 90% of which show up once; 7.4% is in the top ten. With 6 bases removed from V and 7 bases from J, the gap between germline ends came to 15 bases. The CDR3 contains 13 residues. Germline CDR1 and CDR2: MNHEY and SVGAGI. This clonotype originated in an older man with active COVID-19. Input material: peripheral blood. The rearrangement joins TRBV6-5 to TRBJ1-1; the D is unclear. The CDR3 loop reads CASRDDNVDEAFF. The DNA of the CDR3 is TGTGCCAGCAGGGATGACAATGTGGATGAAGCTTTCTTT.